This T cell receptor (beta chain) stems from a study of blood T cell repertoires in COVID-19 (dated by TCRdb to 2018 to 2021). For the wider study: Samples covering the acute and convalescent phases of COVID-19 were provided by collaborators in the United States, Italy and Spain. The material from the prospective study consisted of cDNA or gDNA derived from T cells, B-cell-depleted T cells, or PBMCs. Subjects who had been exposed to COVID-19, were actively infected with it, or had recovered from it provided the deeply sampled blood TCRbeta repertoires that made up the dataset. The repertoires were made available in a free public database intended to serve as a resource for research on the immune response to SARS-CoV-2. The samples were drawn from the first 160 participants of the ongoing ImmuneRACE study and from some 1,300 subjects provided by 6 global collaborators. Sample metadata almost always included a de-identified subject ID, COVID-19 status, age in years and sex. Where available, HLA class I and class II types were obtained from metadata supplied by the sample provider rather than from assay-based typing. Overall results and qualifications from the work: The amount of clinical and demographic metadata varied by source and participant and was provided uncurated.

TCRbeta CDR3 regions were amplified from genomic DNA by means of the immunoSEQ Assay, a bias-controlled multiplex PCR. Turning to the authors' computational methods: Within the assay, amplification of reference gene primers was used to estimate how many nucleated cells each sample contained. Sequence reads were collapsed and filtered to measure the absolute abundance of every unique TCRbeta CDR3 rearrangement. For each sample, productive Simpson clonality was calculated as the square root of Simpson's diversity index across productive rearrangements. The source is immuneACCESS, and TCRdb retained only in-frame sequences with V and J called. Part of the clones is not carried over; for the studies checked, unresolved V genes explain less than half of this, and the remainder is unexplained. That table gives V, J and clone size, and the DNA gave D and trimming. The sample table records roughly 130,000 clones; roughly 80% of these occur just once. The ten largest account for roughly an eighth of the sample.

CDR1 and CDR2 are drawn from the germline V gene (reference sequence): SGHKS, YYEKEE. Relative to germline, V is 0 bases shorter and J is 2 bases shorter, with 6 bases between their ends. There are 13 amino acids in the CDR3, from cysteine to phenylalanine inclusive. Of the read, only the CDR3 DNA is kept; its 39 bases are in frame from base 1. Comment on this clone: This receptor's antigen is unknown. No qualities accompany the bases; no much larger clone lies one base away.

Another Seattle source contributed samples from volunteer blood donors who had recovered from COVID-19. Collaborating institutions collected whole blood in K2EDTA tubes following their own protocols. For TCRbeta analysis, collaborators shipped samples in one of three forms: frozen whole blood, isolated PBMCs, or DNA extracted from either of those sample types. Sequenced sample: peripheral blood. This sequence originates from a woman in her 30s who had recovered from COVID-19. The chain uses TRBV5-5 and TRBJ2-7; too little of a D gene remains to name it. This receptor has the CDR3 CASSLGRTYEQYF. The DNA sequence follows: TGTGCCAGCAGCTTGGGCAGAACCTACGAGCAGTACTTC. The full variable domain, completed from the reference TRBV5-5 and TRBJ2-7 proteins outside the CDR3, reads DAGVTQSPTHLIKTRGQQVTLRCSPISGHKSVSWYQQVLGQGPQFIFQYYEKEERGRGNFPDRFSARQFPNYSSELNVNALLLGDSALYLCASSLGRTYEQYFGPGTRLTVT.